Listed below are T cell receptor beta chains from one sample, sequenced in a study of blood T cell repertoires in COVID-19. Measured with immunoSEQ multiplex PCR; TCRdb has only the in-frame clones, and not every one. The sample lists some 200,000 clones, roughly 88% occurring once. The sample taken for sequencing was peripheral blood. Receptors were obtained from a man between 45 and 60 years old with active or convalescent COVID-19. CDR3s include the opening cysteine and the closing phenylalanine or tryptophan. D genes are given only for firm matches. Clone size, where shown, is once, few, many, or a class for clones that have expanded.

J gene | V gene | CDR3 length | clone size | D gene | CDR3 DNA | CDR3 protein
TRBJ2-5 | TRBV12-3/TRBV12-4 | 13 | few | TRBD1 | TGTGCCACCGGTTCCGGGACAGAAGAGACCCAGTACTTC | CATGSGTEETQYF
TRBJ1-2 | TRBV5-5 | 14 | NA | TRBD1 | TGTGCCAGCAGTCGAGGACAGGGAAGGTATGGCTACACCTTC | CASSRGQGRYGYTF
TRBJ1-5 | TRBV7-2 | 14 | once | NA | TGTGCCAGCAGCTTCAGGGCTAGCAATCAGCCCCAGCATTTT | CASSFRASNQPQHF
TRBJ2-1 | TRBV10-2 | 15 | NA | NA | TGCGCCAGCAGTGAGTCCCAGAACCCGAACAATGAGCAGTTCTTC | CASSESQNPNNEQFF
TRBJ2-5 | TRBV5-1 | 14 | NA | NA | TGCGCCAGCAGCTTGGCACCAGGTCAAGAGACCCAGTACTTC | CASSLAPGQETQYF
TRBJ1-5 | TRBV5-6 | 15 | NA | NA | TGTGCCAGCAGCTTTGGCATAGAAGGGGAACAGCCCCAGCATTTT | CASSFGIEGEQPQHF
TRBJ1-4 | TRBV18 | 13 | NA | NA | TGTGCCAGCTCACTTTACACGAATGAAAAACTGTTTTTT | CASSLYTNEKLFF
TRBJ1-2 | TRBV28 | 14 | NA | TRBD1 | TGTGCCAGCAGTTTTAAGGGCAGGGGGTTTGGCTACACCTTC | CASSFKGRGFGYTF
TRBJ2-5 | TRBV4-1 | 17 | NA | TRBD2 | TGCGCCAGCAGCCAAGGAGGTAGCGGGGGGGCAGGAGAGACCCAGTACTTC | CASSQGGSGGAGETQYF
TRBJ1-3 | TRBV5-1 | 15 | NA | TRBD1 | TGCGCCAGCAGCTTTACAGGGGTCCCTGGAAACACCATATATTTT | CASSFTGVPGNTIYF
TRBJ2-3 | TRBV11-3 | 15 | NA | NA | TGTGCCAGCAGCCCGGACAGCTCTAGCACAGATACGCAGTATTTT | CASSPDSSSTDTQYF
TRBJ2-3 | TRBV24-1 | 16 | NA | TRBD2 | TGTGCCACCAGTGAATCCGGCGGGAGATGGGCAGATACGCAGTATTTT | CATSESGGRWADTQYF
TRBJ2-3 | TRBV19 | 16 | NA | TRBD2 | TGTGCCAGTAGTATAACCAGCGGGAGCGGAATAGATACGCAGTATTTT | CASSITSGSGIDTQYF
TRBJ2-7 | TRBV5-5 | 13 | NA | TRBD2 | TGTGCCAGCAGCTTGGGGACTAGCCCCGAGCAGTACTTC | CASSLGTSPEQYF
TRBJ2-5 | TRBV6-4 | 17 | NA | NA | TGTGCCAGCAGTGACTCGAAAATAACAGGAGACCAAGAGACCCAGTACTTC | CASSDSKITGDQETQYF
TRBJ1-2 | TRBV6-5 | 13 | NA | TRBD1 | TGTGCCAGCTTTAGGACAGGGGTGGAAGGCTACACCTTC | CASFRTGVEGYTF
TRBJ1-2 | TRBV7-2 | 14 | NA | TRBD1 | TGTGCCAGCAGCTTAGCAGGGGGCAACTATGGCTACACCTTC | CASSLAGGNYGYTF
TRBJ2-7 | TRBV5-6 | 15 | once | NA | TGTGCCAGCAGCCCACCCGCCCGGGGGACTTACGAGCAGTACTTC | CASSPPARGTYEQYF
TRBJ2-3 | TRBV7-8 | 17 | NA | NA | TGTGCCAGCAGATACCAGAGCGGATTAGGGAGCACAGATACGCAGTATTTT | CASRYQSGLGSTDTQYF
TRBJ1-2 | TRBV7-9 | 13 | NA | NA | TGTGCCAGCAGCTTAGCCCCAGCGGATGGCTACACCTTC | CASSLAPADGYTF
TRBJ2-5 | TRBV25-1 | 14 | NA | NA | TGTGCCAGCAGCCCAGACGGCGGTAGAGAGACCCAGTACTTC | CASSPDGGRETQYF
TRBJ1-1 | TRBV29-1 | 15 | NA | TRBD1 | TGCAGCGTTGGGACCGGACAGGGGACGAACACTGAAGCTTTCTTT | CSVGTGQGTNTEAFF
TRBJ1-2 | TRBV10-3 | 13 | NA | NA | TGTGCCATCAGTACTCAGGACAGCTATGGCTACACCTTC | CAISTQDSYGYTF
TRBJ1-2 | TRBV29-1 | 15 | NA | TRBD1 | TGCAGCGTCAATCCGGGACAGGGGACTAACTATGGCTACACCTTC | CSVNPGQGTNYGYTF
TRBJ2-1 | TRBV7-9 | 15 | NA | TRBD2 | TGTGCCAGCAGCTTAAAGTTGCGGGGGGTCAATGAGCAGTTCTTC | CASSLKLRGVNEQFF
TRBJ1-1 | TRBV7-9 | 14 | NA | TRBD1 | TGTGCCAGCAGCCCGTGGACAGGTACCACTGAAGCTTTCTTT | CASSPWTGTTEAFF
TRBJ2-1 | TRBV6-4 | 13 | NA | NA | TGTGCCAGCAGTGATGGAGTCTACAATGAGCAGTTCTTC | CASSDGVYNEQFF
TRBJ1-5 | TRBV4-1 | 15 | NA | NA | TGCGCCAGCAGCCAAGGGAAGGGGCCAAATCAGCCCCAGCATTTT | CASSQGKGPNQPQHF
TRBJ2-7 | TRBV27 | 13 | NA | NA | TGTGCCAGCAGTATCCGAGCCTCCTACGAGCAGTACTTC | CASSIRASYEQYF